This T cell receptor beta chain is drawn from a study of CXCR3-negative and CXCR3-positive naive CD8 T cells. Study at large: Cumulative TRB read yield was 130 million to 150 million, averaging about 1.5 +/- 0.3 million per library. Study-wide points: Within a donor, both naive subsets shared TRBV-TRBJ usage, unlike memory cells. Because surface CD5 did not distinguish the naive subsets, TCR strength was inferred from TRB CDR3 properties.

The authors prepared UMI-labeled TRB cDNA libraries by 5' RACE. For each CDR3 protein, TCRdb gives one entry from its re-call of the 5' RACE reads, without DNA. The repertoire shows under 30,000 distinct CDR3 sequences; the top ten hold roughly 10%. Investigators sorted each CD8+ T cell subset in triplicate, taking under 350,000 cells each time. Remarks on this clonotype: Its antigen is not identified.

The germline gives CDR1 SQVTM, CDR2 ANQGSEA. The CDR3 length is 13 residues. The sample taken for sequencing was memory CD8+ T cells from blood. V usage is TRBV29-1 and J usage is TRBJ1-2; TCRdb's D call, TRBD1, is unchecked because there is no DNA. This sequence originates from a human donor in good health. Some clones in this sample may be carry-over from other donors' samples. CDR3: CSVPRQGDYGYTF.